One TCR beta chain is described in this entry. The antigen remains undetermined. The germline CDR1 and CDR2 sequences are MNHEY and SVGEGT. With 10 bases removed from V and 0 bases from J, the gap between germline ends came to 10 bases. The CDR3 has 14 amino acids. Construction of TCR beta libraries was performed using quantitative 5'-RACE with molecular barcodes. MiXCR, run by TCRdb on the 5' RACE reads, gives a single entry per CDR3 protein. The data show some 220,000 distinct CDR3 sequences, more than 5.5% seen once. This sample was taken from a study of CD8 T cells in ankylosing spondylitis. Study results and limitations: There was reportedly significant enrichment of clones that were disease-linked in matched ankylosing spondylitis synovial fluid. Typical of ankylosing spondylitis blood, it appeared, was a TCR beta motif of eight highly homologous variants.

Sequenced material: blood, either unsorted or a sorted T cell fraction (not recorded which). The chain has TRBV6-2 or TRBV6-3 and TRBJ1-6, with D unclear. The clonotype originates from a male donor with ankylosing spondylitis. The CDR3 is CATTLSSYNSPLHF. Written as DNA, the CDR3 is TGTGCCACCACCTTAAGCTCCTATAATTCACCCCTCCACTTT.